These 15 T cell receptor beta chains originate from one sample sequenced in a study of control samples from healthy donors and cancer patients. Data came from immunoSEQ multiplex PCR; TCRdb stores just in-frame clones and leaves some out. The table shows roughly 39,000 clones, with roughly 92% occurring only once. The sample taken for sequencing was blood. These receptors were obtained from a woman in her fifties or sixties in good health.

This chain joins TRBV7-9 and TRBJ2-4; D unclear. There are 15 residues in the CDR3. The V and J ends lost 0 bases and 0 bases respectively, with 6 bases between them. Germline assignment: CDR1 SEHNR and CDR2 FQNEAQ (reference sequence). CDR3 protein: CASSLAFPAKNIQYF. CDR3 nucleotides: TGTGCCAGCAGCTTAGCCTTCCCAGCCAAAAACATTCAGTACTTC.

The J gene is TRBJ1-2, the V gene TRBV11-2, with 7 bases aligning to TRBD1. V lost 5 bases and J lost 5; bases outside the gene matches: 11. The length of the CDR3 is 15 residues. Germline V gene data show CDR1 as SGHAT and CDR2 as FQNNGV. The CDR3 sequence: CASSTPDRAWYGYTF. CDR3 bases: TGTGCCAGCAGCACACCCGACAGGGCATGGTATGGCTACACCTTC.

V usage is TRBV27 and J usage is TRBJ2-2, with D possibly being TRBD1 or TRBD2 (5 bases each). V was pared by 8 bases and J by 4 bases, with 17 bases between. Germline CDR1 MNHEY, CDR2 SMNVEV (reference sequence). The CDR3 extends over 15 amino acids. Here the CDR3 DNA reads TGTGCCAGCCGAGCAGGGATGGGGAGCACCGGGGAGCTGTTTTTT. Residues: CASRAGMGSTGELFF.

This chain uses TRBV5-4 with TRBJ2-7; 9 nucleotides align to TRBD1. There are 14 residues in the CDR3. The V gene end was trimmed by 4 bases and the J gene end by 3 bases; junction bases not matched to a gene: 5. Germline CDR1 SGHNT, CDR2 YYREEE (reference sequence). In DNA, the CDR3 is TGTGCCAGCAGCCCCGGACAGGGGAGCTACGAGCAGTACTTC. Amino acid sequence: CASSPGQGSYEQYF.

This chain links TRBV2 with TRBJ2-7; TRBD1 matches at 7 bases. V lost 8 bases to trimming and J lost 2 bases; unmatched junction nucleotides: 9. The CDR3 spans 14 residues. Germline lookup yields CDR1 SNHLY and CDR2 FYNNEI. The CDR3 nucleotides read TGTGCCAGCCAGAAGGGGGCGGACCCCTACGAGCAGTACTTC. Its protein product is CASQKGADPYEQYF.

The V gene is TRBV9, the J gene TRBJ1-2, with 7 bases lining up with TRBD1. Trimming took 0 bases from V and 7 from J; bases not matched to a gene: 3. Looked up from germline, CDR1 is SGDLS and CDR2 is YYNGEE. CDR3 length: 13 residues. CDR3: CASSVVSGGGYTF. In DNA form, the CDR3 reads TGTGCCAGCAGCGTAGTGTCAGGGGGTGGCTACACCTTC.

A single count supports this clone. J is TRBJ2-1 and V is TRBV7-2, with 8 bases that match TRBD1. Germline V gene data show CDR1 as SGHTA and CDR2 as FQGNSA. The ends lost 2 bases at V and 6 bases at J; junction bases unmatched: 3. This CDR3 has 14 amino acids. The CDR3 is CASSLRTGGNEQFF. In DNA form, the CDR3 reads TGTGCCAGCAGCTTACGTACAGGGGGCAATGAGCAGTTCTTC.

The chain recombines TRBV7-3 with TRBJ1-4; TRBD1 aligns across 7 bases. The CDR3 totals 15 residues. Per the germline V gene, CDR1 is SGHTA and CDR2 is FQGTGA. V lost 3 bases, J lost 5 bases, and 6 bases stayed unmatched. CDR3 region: CASSFRTGFNEKLFF. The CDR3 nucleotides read TGTGCCAGCAGCTTCCGGACAGGTTTCAATGAAAAACTGTTTTTT.

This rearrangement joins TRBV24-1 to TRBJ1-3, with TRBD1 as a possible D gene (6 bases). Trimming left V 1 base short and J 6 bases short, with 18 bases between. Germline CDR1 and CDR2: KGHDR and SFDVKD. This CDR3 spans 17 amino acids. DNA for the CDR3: TGTGCCACCAGTGATTTTGTCAGCCGGGGGGCCGAAAACACCATATATTTT. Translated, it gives CATSDFVSRGAENTIYF.

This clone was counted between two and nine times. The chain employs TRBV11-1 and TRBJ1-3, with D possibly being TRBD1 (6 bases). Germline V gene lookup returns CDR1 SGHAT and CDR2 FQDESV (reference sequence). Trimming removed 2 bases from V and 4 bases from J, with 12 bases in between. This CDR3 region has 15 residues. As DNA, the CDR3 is TGTGCCAGCAGCTTAACAGGGAGTCGCGGAAACACCATATATTTT. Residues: CASSLTGSRGNTIYF.

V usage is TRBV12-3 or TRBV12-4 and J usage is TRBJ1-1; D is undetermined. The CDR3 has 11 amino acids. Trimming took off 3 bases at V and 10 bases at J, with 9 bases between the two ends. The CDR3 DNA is TGTGCCAGCAGTTTTGGGTCTGGAGCTTTCTTT. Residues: CASSFGSGAFF.

In DNA form, the CDR3 reads TGTGCCAGCAGCTTAGTGGTAGGCGGGGGTGCGCTCTACGAGCAGTACTTC. As protein: CASSLVVGGGALYEQYF. V gene TRBV7-2 combines with J gene TRBJ2-7; 7 bases map to TRBD2. CDR3 length equals 17 residues. V lost 1 base, J lost 3 bases, and 12 bases stayed unmatched. CDR1 and CDR2 from the germline V gene are SGHTA and FQGNSA. The full variable domain, completed using reference TRBV7-2 and TRBJ2-7, is GAGVSQSPSNKVTEKGKDVELRCDPISGHTALYWYRQSLGQGLEFLIYFQGNSAPDKSGLPSDRFSAERTGGSVSTLTIQRTQQEDSAVYLCASSLVVGGGALYEQYFGPGTRLTVT.

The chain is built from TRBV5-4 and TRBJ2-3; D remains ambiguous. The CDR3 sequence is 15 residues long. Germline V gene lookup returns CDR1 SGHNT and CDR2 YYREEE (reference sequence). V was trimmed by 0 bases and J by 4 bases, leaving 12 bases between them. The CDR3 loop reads CASSLVGSAADTQYF. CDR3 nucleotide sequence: TGTGCCAGCAGCTTGGTCGGGTCTGCGGCAGATACGCAGTATTTT. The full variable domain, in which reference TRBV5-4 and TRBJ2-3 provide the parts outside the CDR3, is ETGVTQSPTHLIKTRGQQVTLRCSSQSGHNTVSWYQQALGQGPQFIFQYYREEENGRGNFPPRFSGLQFPNYSSELNVNALELDDSALYLCASSLVGSAADTQYFGPGTRLTVL.

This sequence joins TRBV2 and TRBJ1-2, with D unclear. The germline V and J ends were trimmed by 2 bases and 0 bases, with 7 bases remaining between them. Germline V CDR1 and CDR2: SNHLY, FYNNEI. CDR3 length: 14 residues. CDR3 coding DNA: TGTGCCAGCAGTGAATCCCCAGCTAACTATGGCTACACCTTC. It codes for CASSESPANYGYTF.

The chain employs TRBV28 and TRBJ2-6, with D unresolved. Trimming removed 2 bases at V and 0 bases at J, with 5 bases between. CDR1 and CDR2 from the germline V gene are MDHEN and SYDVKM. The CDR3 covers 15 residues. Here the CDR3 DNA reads TGTGCCAGCAGTTTAGGCGGCTCTGGGGCCAACGTCCTGACTTTC. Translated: CASSLGGSGANVLTF.